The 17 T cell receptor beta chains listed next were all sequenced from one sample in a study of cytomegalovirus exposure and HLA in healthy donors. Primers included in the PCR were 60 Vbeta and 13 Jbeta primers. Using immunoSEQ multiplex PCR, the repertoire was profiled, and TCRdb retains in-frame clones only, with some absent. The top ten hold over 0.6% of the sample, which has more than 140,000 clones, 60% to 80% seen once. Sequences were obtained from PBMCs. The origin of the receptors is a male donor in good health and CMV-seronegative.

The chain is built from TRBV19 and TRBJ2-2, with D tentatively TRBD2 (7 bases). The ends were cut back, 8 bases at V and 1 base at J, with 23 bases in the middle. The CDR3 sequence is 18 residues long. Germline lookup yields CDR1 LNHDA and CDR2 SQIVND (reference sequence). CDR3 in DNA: TGTGCCAGTCAACTCCTCGCACGGCGGGGGCAGAACACCGGGGAGCTGTTTTTT. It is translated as CASQLLARRGQNTGELFF.

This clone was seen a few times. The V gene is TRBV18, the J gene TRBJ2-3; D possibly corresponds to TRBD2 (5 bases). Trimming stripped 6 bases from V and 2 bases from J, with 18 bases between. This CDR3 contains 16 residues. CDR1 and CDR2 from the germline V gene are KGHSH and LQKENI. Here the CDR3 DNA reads TGTGCCAGCTCTGGGTCCATACTAGAAGTCACAGATACGCAGTATTTT. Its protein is CASSGSILEVTDTQYF.

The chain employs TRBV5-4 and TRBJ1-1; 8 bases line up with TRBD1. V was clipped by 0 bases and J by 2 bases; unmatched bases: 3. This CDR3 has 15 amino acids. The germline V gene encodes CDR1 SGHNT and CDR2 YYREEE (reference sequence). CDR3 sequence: CASSLAGGPNTEAFF. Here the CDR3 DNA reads TGTGCCAGCAGCTTGGCAGGGGGCCCCAACACTGAAGCTTTCTTT.

DNA for the CDR3: TGTGCCAGCAGCTTTGAGGGGGAGGGCACTGAAGCTTTCTTT. Translating it yields CASSFEGEGTEAFF. This chain links TRBV7-9 with TRBJ1-1, with D tentatively TRBD1 (6 bases). V was shortened by 3 bases and J by 4 bases, with 12 bases between the two germline ends. The CDR3 contains 14 residues. Germline V CDR1 and CDR2: SEHNR, FQNEAQ (reference sequence).

CDR3 DNA: TGTGCCATCAGCCCGGGGGGACAGGTGGCCACCGGGGAGCTGTTTTTT. The encoded protein is CAISPGGQVATGELFF. The V call is TRBV10-3, the J call TRBJ2-2; D may be TRBD1 (8 bases). From germline, CDR1 is ENHRY and CDR2 SYGVKD. V dropped 6 bases and J dropped 4 bases, with 18 bases sitting between them. CDR3 length: 16 residues.

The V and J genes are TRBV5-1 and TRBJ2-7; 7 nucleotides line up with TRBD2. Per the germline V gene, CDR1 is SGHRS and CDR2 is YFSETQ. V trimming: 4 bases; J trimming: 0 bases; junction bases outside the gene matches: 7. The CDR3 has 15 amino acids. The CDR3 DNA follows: TGCGCCAGCAGCCAACACAGGACTAGCTCCTACGAGCAGTACTTC. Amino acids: CASSQHRTSSYEQYF.

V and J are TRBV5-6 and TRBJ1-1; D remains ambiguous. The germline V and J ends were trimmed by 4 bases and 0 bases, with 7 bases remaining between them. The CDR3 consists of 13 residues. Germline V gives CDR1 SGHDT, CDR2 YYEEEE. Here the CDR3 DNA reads TGTGCCAGCAGCCCCCGGGTGAACACTGAAGCTTTCTTT. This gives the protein CASSPRVNTEAFF.

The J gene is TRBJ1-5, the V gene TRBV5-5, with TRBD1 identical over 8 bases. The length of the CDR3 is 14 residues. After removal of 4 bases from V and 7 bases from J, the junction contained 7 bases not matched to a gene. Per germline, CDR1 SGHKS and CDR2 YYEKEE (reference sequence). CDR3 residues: CASSGGTGSQPQHF. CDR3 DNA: TGTGCCAGCAGCGGGGGGACAGGTTCCCAGCCCCAGCATTTT.

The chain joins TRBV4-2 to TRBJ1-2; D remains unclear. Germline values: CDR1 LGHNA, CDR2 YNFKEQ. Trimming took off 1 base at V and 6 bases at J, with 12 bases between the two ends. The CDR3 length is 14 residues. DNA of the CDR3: TGTGCCAGCAGCCAAGTTGAGGGAAAAGATGGCTACACCTTC. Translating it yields CASSQVEGKDGYTF.

The CDR3 is CASSKGQGDTGELFF. In DNA, the CDR3 is TGCGCCAGCAGCAAGGGACAGGGCGACACCGGGGAGCTGTTTTTT. The chain employs TRBV5-1 and TRBJ2-2; 9 bases map to TRBD1. Germline V lookup: CDR1 SGHRS, CDR2 YFSETQ. The V gene end was trimmed by 4 bases and the J gene end by 3 bases; junction bases not matched to a gene: 4. The CDR3 runs to 15 residues.

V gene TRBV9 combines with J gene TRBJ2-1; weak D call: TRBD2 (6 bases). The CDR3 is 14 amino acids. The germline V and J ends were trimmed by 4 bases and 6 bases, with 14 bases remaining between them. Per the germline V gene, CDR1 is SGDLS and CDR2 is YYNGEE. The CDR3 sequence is CASSPTSWANEQFF. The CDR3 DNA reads TGTGCCAGCAGCCCGACTAGTTGGGCCAATGAGCAGTTCTTC.

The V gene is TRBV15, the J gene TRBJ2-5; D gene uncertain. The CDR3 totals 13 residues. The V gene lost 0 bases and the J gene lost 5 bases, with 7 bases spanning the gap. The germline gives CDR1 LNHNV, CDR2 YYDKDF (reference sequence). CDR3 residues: CATSRDLSETQYF. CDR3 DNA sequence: TGTGCCACCAGCAGAGATTTATCGGAGACCCAGTACTTC.

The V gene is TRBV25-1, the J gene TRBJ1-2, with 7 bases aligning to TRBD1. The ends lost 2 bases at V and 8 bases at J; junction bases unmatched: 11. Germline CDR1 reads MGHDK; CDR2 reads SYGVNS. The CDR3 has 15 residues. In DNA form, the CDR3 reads TGTGCCAGCAGTGAAATCACAGGGGCTCTTGAAGGCTACACCTTC. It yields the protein CASSEITGALEGYTF.

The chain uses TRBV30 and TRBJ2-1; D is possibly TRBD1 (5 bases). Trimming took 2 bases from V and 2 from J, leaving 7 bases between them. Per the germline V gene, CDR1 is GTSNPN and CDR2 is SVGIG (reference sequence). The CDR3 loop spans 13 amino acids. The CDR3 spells CAWSPGPYNEQFF. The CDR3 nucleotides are TGTGCCTGGAGTCCAGGGCCCTACAATGAGCAGTTCTTC.

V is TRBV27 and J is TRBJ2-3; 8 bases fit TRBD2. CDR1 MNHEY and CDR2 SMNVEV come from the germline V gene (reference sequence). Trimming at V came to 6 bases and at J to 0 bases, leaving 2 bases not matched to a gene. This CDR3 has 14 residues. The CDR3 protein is CASRRGGSTDTQYF. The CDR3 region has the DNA TGTGCCAGCAGACGGGGGGGCAGCACAGATACGCAGTATTTT.

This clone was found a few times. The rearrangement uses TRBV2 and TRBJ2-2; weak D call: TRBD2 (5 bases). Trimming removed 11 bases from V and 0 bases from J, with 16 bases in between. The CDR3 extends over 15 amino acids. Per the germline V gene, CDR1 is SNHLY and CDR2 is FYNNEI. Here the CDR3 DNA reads TGTGCCGGACGACGGGTTAGCGCGAACACCGGGGAGCTGTTTTTT. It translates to CAGRRVSANTGELFF.

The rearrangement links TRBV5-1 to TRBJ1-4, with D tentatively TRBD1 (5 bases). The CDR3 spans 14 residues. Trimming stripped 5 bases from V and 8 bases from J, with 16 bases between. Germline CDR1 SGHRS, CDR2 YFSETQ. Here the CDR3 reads CASRQGGNREKLFF. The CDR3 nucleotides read TGCGCCAGCAGGCAGGGCGGTAACCGGGAAAAACTGTTTTTT.